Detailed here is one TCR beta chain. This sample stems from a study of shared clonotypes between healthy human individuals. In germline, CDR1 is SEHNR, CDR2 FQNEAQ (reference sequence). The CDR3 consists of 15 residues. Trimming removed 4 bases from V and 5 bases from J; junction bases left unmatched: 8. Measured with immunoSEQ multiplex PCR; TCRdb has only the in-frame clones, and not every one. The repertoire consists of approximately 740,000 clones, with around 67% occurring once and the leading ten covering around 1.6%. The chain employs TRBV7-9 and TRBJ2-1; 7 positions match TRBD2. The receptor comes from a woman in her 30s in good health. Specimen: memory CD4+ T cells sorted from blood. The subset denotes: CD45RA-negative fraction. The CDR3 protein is CASSSQAGRDNEQFF. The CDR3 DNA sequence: TGTGCCAGCAGCTCACAAGCGGGAAGAGACAATGAGCAGTTCTTC. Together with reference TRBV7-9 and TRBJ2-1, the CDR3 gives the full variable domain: DTGVSQNPRHKITKRGQNVTFRCDPISEHNRLYWYRQTLGQGPEFLTYFQNEAQLEKSRLLSDRFSAERPKGSFSTLEIQRTEQGDSAMYLCASSSQAGRDNEQFFGPGTRLTVL.